This T cell receptor beta chain was identified in a study of OX40 agonist ivuxolimab in advanced cancers. Study-wide background: Those enrolled were less than 85% male, with a mean age of about 66 years and ages from roughly 23 to 80. General study findings and limits: On average, CD8+ T cells had more expanded clones than CD4+.

Some clones are missing from TCRdb's copy, which holds only in-frame ones; the method was immunoSEQ multiplex PCR. There are 83,000 or so clones in the sample; under 90% occur only once, and 1.5% to 2% lies in the top ten. About this clone itself: Antigen: not known.

This receptor was obtained from an adult with an advanced solid tumor such as melanoma, head and neck, liver or kidney cancer. This specimen was CD4+ or CD8+ T cells sorted from blood, taken in a trial of the OX40 agonist ivuxolimab.

CDR3 in amino acids: CASSPMAGVAGGYTF. CDR3 DNA sequence: TGTGCCAGCAGCCCGATGGCAGGGGTTGCAGGAGGCTACACCTTC. This chain connects TRBV5-5 to TRBJ1-2; D might be TRBD1 (6 bases). The V gene lost 4 bases and the J gene lost 8 bases, with 21 bases spanning the gap. CDR1 and CDR2 from the germline V gene are SGHKS and YYEKEE (reference sequence). This CDR3 spans 15 amino acids.